A single sample gave rise to the 28 T cell receptor beta chains below, sequenced in a study of T-cell reconstitution after alpha-beta-depleted transplantation in children. Unique molecular identifiers were incorporated into the prepared TCRbeta library. TCRdb used MiXCR to reprocess the PCR reads, holding one entry per CDR3 protein. The sample carries approximately 520,000 distinct CDR3 sequences, more than 9.5% recorded once. The sequencing used PBMCs, mostly from graft donor cells, collected 180 days after TCRalphabeta/CD19-depleted stem cell transplant. The receptors here all came from a female patient between 2 and 15 years old who had a stem cell transplant for aplastic anemia, so the T cells may come from the graft donor.

CDR3 coding DNA: TGTGCCAGCAGCTTGACAGGGGTTGAAGAGACCCAGTACTTC. Translated, it gives CASSLTGVEETQYF. The J gene is TRBJ2-5, the V gene TRBV5-6, with 7 bases aligning to TRBD1. CDR1 and CDR2 (germline): SGHDT, YYEEEE. The CDR3 has 14 amino acids. J gave up 3 bases and V 1 base, and 3 bases lay outside the gene matches.

V is TRBV6-5 and J is TRBJ2-7, with D perhaps matching TRBD1 (5 bases). Deletions cut 0 bases from V and 3 bases from J, with 9 bases between. The germline gives CDR1 MNHEY, CDR2 SVGAGI. The CDR3 extends over 14 amino acids. The CDR3 here is CASSYSTGHYEQYF. For the CDR3, the DNA is TGTGCCAGCAGTTACTCTACAGGACACTACGAGCAGTACTTC.

The sample holds many counts of this clonotype. The J gene is TRBJ1-5, the V gene TRBV20-1, with D hard to call. Germline V lookup: CDR1 DFQATT, CDR2 SNEGSKA (reference sequence). The CDR3 runs to 16 residues. V was cut by 1 base and J by 2 bases, with 15 bases left in between. CDR3 in amino acids: CSARGQVRPGNQPQHF. CDR3 in DNA: TGCAGTGCTAGAGGACAAGTCCGTCCTGGCAATCAGCCCCAGCATTTT.

This rearrangement joins TRBV12-5 to TRBJ2-7; no clear D. Germline CDR1 is LGHNT and CDR2 is FRNRAP. Trimming removed 3 bases from V and 4 bases from J, with 7 bases in between. The CDR3 loop spans 12 amino acids. DNA of the CDR3: TGTGCTAGTGGTTTTCTAGTTTACGAGCAGTACGTC. It translates to CASGFLVYEQYV.

Regarding this clonotype: With a much larger clone just one base away, this may be a read error. The chain combines TRBV4-2 with TRBJ1-1; D is unresolved. The V gene's germline CDR1 is LGHNA and CDR2 YNFKEQ. This CDR3 is built from 14 residues. V lost 3 bases to trimming and J lost 6 bases, with 14 bases between them. The CDR3 loop reads CASSHGLGEAEAFF. The DNA for the CDR3 is TGTGCCAGCAGCCACGGGCTTGGGGAGGCTGAAGCTTTCTTT.

This clonotype has a handful of counts. V and J are TRBV7-9 and TRBJ2-7, with no clear D. From germline, CDR1 is SEHNR and CDR2 FQNEAQ (reference sequence). This CDR3 region has 14 residues. V was shortened by 6 bases and J by 3 bases, with 15 bases between the two germline ends. CDR3 sequence (DNA): TGTGCCAGCAGTCGGTCCGGGTACGGCTACGAGCAGTACTTC. This codes for CASSRSGYGYEQYF.

The V and J genes are TRBV19 and TRBJ2-7, with a possible D match to TRBD2 (6 bases). The CDR3 sequence is 11 residues long. Germline values: CDR1 LNHDA, CDR2 SQIVND (reference sequence). The ends were cut back, 9 bases at V and 6 bases at J, with 12 bases in the middle. In DNA, the CDR3 is TGTGCCAGCGCGGGGAGAGGCGAGCAGTACGTC. As protein: CASAGRGEQYV.

This sequence joins TRBV7-2 and TRBJ2-1; the D gene is possibly TRBD2 (6 bases). Germline CDR1 is SGHTA and CDR2 is FQGNSA. This CDR3 is 16 amino acids long. Trimming stripped 0 bases from V and 2 bases from J, with 11 bases between. The CDR3: CASSLAGLWAYNEQFF. The CDR3 DNA is TGTGCCAGCAGCTTAGCCGGACTATGGGCCTACAATGAGCAGTTCTTC.

This clonotype was counted at least ten times. The V gene is TRBV5-1, the J gene TRBJ2-7; 7 nucleotides align to TRBD1. Germline CDR1 reads SGHRS; CDR2 reads YFSETQ. The V and J ends lost 2 bases and 2 bases, in that order; junction bases with no gene match: 10. The CDR3 has 16 amino acids. The CDR3 reads CASSLGFRDSPYEQYF. CDR3 in DNA: TGCGCCAGCAGCTTAGGGTTCCGGGACAGTCCCTACGAGCAGTACTTC.

This clonotype was picked up a small number of times. The genes are TRBV6-5 and TRBJ2-7; TRBD1 aligns across 7 bases. CDR1 MNHEY and CDR2 SVGAGI come from the germline V gene. Unmatched junction bases numbered 8, after V lost 2 bases and J lost 1 base. The CDR3 has 16 amino acids. The CDR3 is CASSYRGQVPSYEQYF. CDR3 DNA sequence: TGTGCCAGCAGTTACCGAGGACAGGTCCCTTCCTACGAGCAGTACTTC.

V usage is TRBV6-2 or TRBV6-3 and J usage is TRBJ2-3, with 13 bases fitting TRBD2. V shed 2 bases, J shed 0 bases, and the junction held 8 bases outside the gene matches. CDR1 and CDR2 (germline): MNHEY, SVGEGT. The CDR3 has 19 residues. The DNA for the CDR3 is TGTGCCAGCAGTTACGCCAGGACTAGCGGGAGTCCCAGCACAGATACGCAGTATTTT. Its translation: CASSYARTSGSPSTDTQYF.

V usage is TRBV6-1 and J usage is TRBJ1-1; TRBD1 matches 10 bases. Trimming at V came to 6 bases and at J to 3 bases, leaving 10 bases not matched to a gene. The CDR3 is 16 residues long. Germline lookup yields CDR1 MNHNS and CDR2 SASEGT. CDR3 sequence (DNA): TGTGCCAGCAGCCCTGACAGGGGGCGAGGGTACACTGAAGCTTTCTTT. Residues: CASSPDRGRGYTEAFF.

This clonotype was found many times. For the CDR3, the DNA is TGTGCCACCTTGACTAGCGGATACAATGAGCAGTTCTTC. It yields the protein CATLTSGYNEQFF. The V and J genes are TRBV12-3 or TRBV12-4 and TRBJ2-1, with 9 bases aligning to TRBD2. V shed 10 bases, J shed 4 bases, and the junction held 5 bases outside the gene matches. The CDR3 contains 13 residues.

This clonotype has a count of ten or more. This CDR3 reads CASSFGLAESSTDTQYF. CDR3 in DNA: TGTGCCAGCAGTTTTGGGCTAGCGGAATCTAGCACAGATACGCAGTATTTT. The chain links TRBV7-9 to TRBJ2-3; TRBD2 matches 7 bases. CDR1 SEHNR and CDR2 FQNEAQ come from the germline V gene (reference sequence). V lost 6 bases, J lost 0 bases, and 12 bases stayed unmatched. This CDR3 contains 17 residues.

This clonotype was picked up a small number of times. The chain recombines TRBV6-5 with TRBJ2-2; TRBD1 aligns across 9 bases. The CDR3 covers 18 residues. Germline V CDR1 and CDR2: MNHEY, SVGAGI. The V segment lost 6 bases and the J segment 0 bases; nucleotides outside the gene matches: 11. The CDR3 here is CASRGGTGIPSNTGELFF. The CDR3 coding sequence is TGTGCCAGCAGGGGAGGGACAGGGATCCCCTCGAACACCGGGGAGCTGTTTTTT.

This clonotype was picked up a small number of times. The genes are TRBV29-1 and TRBJ1-2; 8 bases fit TRBD1. Germline V gene data show CDR1 as SQVTM and CDR2 as ANQGSEA. Germline trimming cut 3 bases from V and 8 bases from J; bases unmatched to any gene: 8. CDR3 length: 13 amino acids. The CDR3 DNA reads as TGCAGCGTTGACTCGGGACAGGTGGGGGGCTACACCTTC. Amino acid sequence: CSVDSGQVGGYTF.

The rearrangement uses TRBV5-1 and TRBJ2-2; possibly TRBD1 or TRBD2 for D (6 bases each). The CDR3 spans 16 residues. V lost 6 bases and J 0 bases, leaving 15 bases between the germline ends. The V gene's germline CDR1 is SGHRS and CDR2 YFSETQ. For the CDR3, the DNA is TGCGCCAGCACCTGGGGGGCAGGGGCGAACACCGGGGAGCTGTTTTTT. It is translated as CASTWGAGANTGELFF.

J is TRBJ1-1 and V is TRBV28, with 8 bases identical to TRBD1. Germline V gives CDR1 MDHEN, CDR2 SYDVKM. V was pared by 3 bases and J by 8 bases, with 5 bases of the junction left unmatched. The CDR3 spans 13 residues. The CDR3 nucleotides read TGTGCCAGCAGTTTTGACAGGGGCCGCGAAGCTTTCTTT. Its protein is CASSFDRGREAFF.

The chain recombines TRBV6-2 or TRBV6-3 with TRBJ1-5; the D gene is possibly TRBD1 (5 bases). This CDR3 is built from 15 residues. Germline values: CDR1 MNHEY, CDR2 SVGEGT. V was pared by 4 bases and J by 2 bases, with 12 bases between. CDR3 region: CASSWDRGGNQPQHF. The CDR3 DNA follows: TGTGCCAGCAGTTGGGACCGGGGGGGCAATCAGCCCCAGCATTTT.

The chain couples TRBV20-1 to TRBJ2-3; 8 bases are a match to TRBD2. The CDR3 loop spans 14 amino acids. The germline gives CDR1 DFQATT, CDR2 SNEGSKA (reference sequence). V gave up 6 bases and J gave up 0 bases; unmatched junction bases: 5. The CDR3 DNA sequence: TGCAGTGCGGTAGCGGGACCTAGCACAGATACGCAGTATTTT. This sequence encodes CSAVAGPSTDTQYF.

This clonotype has only a few counts. This sequence joins TRBV20-1 and TRBJ2-1; possibly TRBD1 or TRBD2 for D (6 bases each). Germline lookup yields CDR1 DFQATT and CDR2 SNEGSKA (reference sequence). This CDR3 has 13 amino acids. V lost 4 bases, J lost 2 bases, and 9 bases lay in between. The CDR3: CSAKGGPYNEQFF. The CDR3 nucleotides read TGCAGTGCTAAGGGGGGCCCCTACAATGAGCAGTTCTTC.

The chain links TRBV27 to TRBJ1-2; D possibly corresponds to TRBD1 (6 bases). Germline V CDR1 and CDR2: MNHEY, SMNVEV (reference sequence). V was trimmed by 5 bases and J by 7 bases, leaving 11 bases between them. This CDR3 has 12 amino acids. CDR3 sequence: CASSVQGSGYTF. In DNA, the CDR3 is TGTGCCAGCAGTGTACAGGGCTCTGGCTACACCTTC.

The sample holds a few counts of this clonotype. J is TRBJ2-6 and V is TRBV18, with D unresolved. Trimming removed 0 bases at V and 6 bases at J, with 6 bases between. CDR3 length: 14 amino acids. The V gene's germline CDR1 is KGHSH and CDR2 LQKENI. The CDR3 loop is CASSPPDLANVLTF. The CDR3 DNA follows: TGTGCCAGCTCACCACCCGACCTGGCCAACGTCCTGACTTTC.

This rearrangement joins TRBV7-9 to TRBJ2-1; D is unresolved. Trimming removed 5 bases from V and 0 bases from J, with 11 bases in between. The CDR3 totals 15 residues. The germline V gene encodes CDR1 SEHNR and CDR2 FQNEAQ (reference sequence). CDR3 coding DNA: TGTGCCAGCAGCGAGCACGGTAGCTCCTACAATGAGCAGTTCTTC. It translates to CASSEHGSSYNEQFF.

The genes are TRBV12-3 or TRBV12-4 and TRBJ2-5; 8 bases match TRBD2. After removal of 6 bases from V and 5 bases from J, the junction contained 11 bases not matched to a gene. The CDR3 runs 15 residues. CDR3 DNA sequence: TGTGCCAGCAGCCGGCGACTAGCGATGGGGGAGACCCAGTACTTC. Its protein is CASSRRLAMGETQYF.

This clonotype was seen more than once but under ten times. The chain combines TRBV3-1 with TRBJ2-2; D possibly uses TRBD1 or TRBD2 (5 bases each). The CDR3 totals 18 residues. V lost 4 bases to trimming and J lost 1 base, with 19 bases between them. Looked up from germline, CDR1 is LGHDT and CDR2 is YNNKEL (reference sequence). The CDR3, as DNA: TGTGCCAGCAGCCCCATCTTTAGTTGGGGGAGGAACACCGGGGAGCTGTTTTTT. The encoded protein is CASSPIFSWGRNTGELFF.

This clonotype was seen a few times. V usage is TRBV7-3 and J usage is TRBJ1-1; 11 nucleotides align to TRBD1. The V gene's germline CDR1 is SGHTA and CDR2 FQGTGA. The CDR3 has 15 residues. V lost 5 bases, J lost 4 bases, and 6 bases stayed unmatched. This CDR3 is CASSKRTGGFTEAFF. CDR3 DNA sequence: TGTGCCAGCAGCAAACGGACAGGGGGCTTCACTGAAGCTTTCTTT.

This chain joins TRBV12-3 or TRBV12-4 and TRBJ2-5, with 13 bases lining up with TRBD2. The CDR3 contains 18 residues. With V trimmed by 1 base and J by 4 bases, 9 bases remained unmatched. CDR3 DNA sequence: TGTGCCAGCAGTTTAGGGCGCACGGGACTAGCGGGAATAGAGACCCAGTACTTC. Translation: CASSLGRTGLAGIETQYF.